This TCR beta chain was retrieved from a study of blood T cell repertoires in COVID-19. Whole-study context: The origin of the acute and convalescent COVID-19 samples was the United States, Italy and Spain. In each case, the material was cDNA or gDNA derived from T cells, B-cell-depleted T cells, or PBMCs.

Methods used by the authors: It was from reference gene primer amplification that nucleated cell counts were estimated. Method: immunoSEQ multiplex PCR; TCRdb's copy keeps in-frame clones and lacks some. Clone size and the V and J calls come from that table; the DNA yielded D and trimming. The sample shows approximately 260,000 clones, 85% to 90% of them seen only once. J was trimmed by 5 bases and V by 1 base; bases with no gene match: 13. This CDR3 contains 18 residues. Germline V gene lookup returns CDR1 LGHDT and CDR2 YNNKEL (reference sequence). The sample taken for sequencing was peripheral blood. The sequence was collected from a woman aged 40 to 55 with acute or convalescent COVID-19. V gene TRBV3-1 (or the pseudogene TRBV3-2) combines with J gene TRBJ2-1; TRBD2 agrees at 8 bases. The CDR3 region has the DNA TGTGCCAGCAGCCAAGGGTGGTCGGGCGGGGGGCTCCACAATGAGCAGTTCTTC. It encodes CASSQGWSGGGLHNEQFF.